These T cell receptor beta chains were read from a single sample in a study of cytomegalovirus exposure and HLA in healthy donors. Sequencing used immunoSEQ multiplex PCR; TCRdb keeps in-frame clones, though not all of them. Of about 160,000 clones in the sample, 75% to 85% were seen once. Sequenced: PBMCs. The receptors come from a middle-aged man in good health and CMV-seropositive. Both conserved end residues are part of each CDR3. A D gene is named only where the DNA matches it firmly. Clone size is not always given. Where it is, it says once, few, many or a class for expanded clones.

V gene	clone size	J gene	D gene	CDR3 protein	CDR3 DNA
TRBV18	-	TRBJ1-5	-	CASSYGGFNQPQHF	TGTGCCAGCTCCTATGGGGGCTTCAATCAGCCCCAGCATTTT
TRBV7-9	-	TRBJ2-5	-	CASSPRETQYF	TGTGCCAGCAGCCCTAGAGAGACCCAGTACTTC
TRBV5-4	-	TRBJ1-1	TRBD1	CASSSGLTGAVNTEAFF	TGTGCCAGCAGTTCGGGGTTGACAGGGGCGGTAAACACTGAAGCTTTCTTT
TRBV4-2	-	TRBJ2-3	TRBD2	CASSPRLRPAGTTDTQYF	TGTGCCAGCAGCCCACGACTCCGGCCAGCGGGGACCACAGATACGCAGTATTTT
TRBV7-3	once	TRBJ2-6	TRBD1	CASSLGTAGANVLTF	TGTGCCAGCAGCTTAGGGACAGCTGGGGCCAACGTCCTGACTTTC
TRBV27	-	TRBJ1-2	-	CASSFAGANYVYTF	TGTGCCAGCAGTTTCGCGGGAGCTAACTATGTCTACACCTTC
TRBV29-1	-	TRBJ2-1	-	CSVAGLQNEQFF	TGCAGCGTCGCGGGACTCCAAAATGAGCAGTTCTTC
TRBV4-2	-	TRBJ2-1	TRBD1	CASSYTGTGIFNEQFF	TGTGCCAGCAGTTATACCGGGACAGGGATATTCAATGAGCAGTTCTTC
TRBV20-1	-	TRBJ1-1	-	CSARRVEAFF	TGCAGTGCTAGACGAGTTGAAGCTTTCTTT
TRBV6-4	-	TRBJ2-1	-	CASSEGWGVPYNEQFF	TGTGCCAGCAGTGAGGGATGGGGGGTTCCCTACAATGAGCAGTTCTTC
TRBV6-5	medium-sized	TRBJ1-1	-	CASSYQYRDTEAFF	TGTGCCAGCAGTTACCAGTACAGGGACACTGAAGCTTTCTTT
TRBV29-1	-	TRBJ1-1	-	CSVLGEGSMNTEAFF	TGCAGCGTTTTAGGGGAGGGCAGTATGAACACTGAAGCTTTCTTT
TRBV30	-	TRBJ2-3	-	CAWGRGDTQYF	TGTGCCTGGGGCAGGGGAGATACGCAGTATTTT
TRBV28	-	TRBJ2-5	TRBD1	CASSPGTGVRETQYF	TGTGCCAGCAGTCCCGGGACAGGGGTGCGTGAGACCCAGTACTTC
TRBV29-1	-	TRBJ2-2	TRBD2	CSVDYGGYTGELFF	TGCAGCGTTGACTACGGGGGGTACACCGGGGAGCTGTTTTTT
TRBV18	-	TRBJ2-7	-	CASSPKTGYEQYF	TGTGCCAGCTCCCCTAAGACAGGCTACGAGCAGTACTTC
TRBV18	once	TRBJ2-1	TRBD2	CASSLSGRADNEQFF	TGTGCCAGCTCACTTAGCGGGAGGGCGGACAATGAGCAGTTCTTC
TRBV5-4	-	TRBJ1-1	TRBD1	CASSPPTGSRTEAFF	TGTGCCAGCAGCCCCCCGACAGGGAGTCGGACTGAAGCTTTCTTT
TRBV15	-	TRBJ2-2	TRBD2	CATSRDRQGRGTGELFF	TGTGCCACCAGCAGAGACCGCCAAGGGAGGGGCACCGGGGAGCTGTTTTTT
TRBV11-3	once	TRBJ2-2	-	CASSLGAGAFGELFF	TGTGCCAGCAGCTTAGGGGCGGGGGCCTTCGGGGAGCTGTTTTTT
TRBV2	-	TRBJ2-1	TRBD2	CASSDWPLRGSSSYNEQFF	TGTGCCAGCAGTGATTGGCCTTTGCGGGGGTCCTCCTCCTACAATGAGCAGTTCTTC
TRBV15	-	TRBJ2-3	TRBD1	CATSQGQATDTQYF	TGTGCCACCAGCCAGGGACAGGCCACAGATACGCAGTATTTT
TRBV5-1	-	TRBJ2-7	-	CASSLGVQEPEQYF	TGCGCCAGCAGCTTGGGCGTCCAGGAACCCGAGCAGTACTTC
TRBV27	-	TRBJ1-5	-	CATRRLGGNQPQHF	TGTGCCACGAGACGACTAGGAGGCAATCAGCCCCAGCATTTT
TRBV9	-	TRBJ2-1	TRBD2	CASTRGSGGGNEQFF	TGTGCCAGCACCCGGGGGAGCGGGGGAGGGAATGAGCAGTTCTTC
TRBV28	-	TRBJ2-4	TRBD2	CASGTSGGGRPWYF	TGTGCCAGCGGGACTAGCGGGGGGGGCCGCCCGTGGTACTTC
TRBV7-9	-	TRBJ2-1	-	CASSLGRHLLEQFF	TGTGCCAGCAGCTTAGGGCGACACCTCCTAGAGCAGTTCTTC
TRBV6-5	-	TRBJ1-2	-	CASRRVESYYGYTF	TGTGCCAGCAGACGAGTGGAGAGTTACTATGGCTACACCTTC
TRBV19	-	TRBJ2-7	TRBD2	CASSIISGSGEQYF	TGTGCCAGTAGTATTATTAGCGGGTCGGGCGAGCAGTACTTC
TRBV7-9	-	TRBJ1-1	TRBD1	CSSNLQGMDTEAFF	TGTTCCAGCAACCTACAGGGGATGGACACTGAAGCTTTCTTT
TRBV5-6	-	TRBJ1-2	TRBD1	CASSEDRVDYGYTF	TGTGCCAGCAGCGAGGACAGGGTGGACTATGGCTACACCTTC
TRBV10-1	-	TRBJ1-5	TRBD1	CASSQGAGQPQHF	TGCGCCAGCAGTCAGGGGGCCGGTCAGCCCCAGCATTTT
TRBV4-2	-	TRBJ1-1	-	CASSQVGWFITEAFF	TGTGCCAGCAGCCAAGTCGGTTGGTTTATCACTGAAGCTTTCTTT
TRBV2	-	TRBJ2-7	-	CASRQNPASYEQYF	TGTGCCAGCAGGCAGAATCCTGCCTCCTACGAGCAGTACTTC
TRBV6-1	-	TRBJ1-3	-	CASRRGNTIYF	TGTGCCAGCAGGAGGGGAAACACCATATATTTT
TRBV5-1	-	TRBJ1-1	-	CASSFAEVGSLTEAFF	TGCGCCAGCAGCTTTGCGGAAGTGGGTTCGCTCACTGAAGCTTTCTTT
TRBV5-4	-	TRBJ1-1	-	CASSLPGSGDTEAFF	TGTGCCAGCAGCTTGCCTGGGAGTGGGGACACTGAAGCTTTCTTT
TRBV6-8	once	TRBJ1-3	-	CASSYCDGVYFMLGNTIYF	TGTGCCAGCAGTTATTGTGACGGAGTCTACTTCATGCTTGGAAACACCATATATTTT
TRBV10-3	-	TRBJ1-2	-	CAISGNGANYGYTF	TGTGCCATCAGTGGGAACGGGGCTAACTATGGCTACACCTTC
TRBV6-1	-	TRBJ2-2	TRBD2	CASSEWVIAGGTGELFF	TGTGCCAGCAGTGAGTGGGTGATAGCGGGGGGCACCGGGGAGCTGTTTTTT
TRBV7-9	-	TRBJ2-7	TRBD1	CASSPLGQANEQYF	TGTGCCAGCAGCCCACTGGGACAGGCCAACGAGCAGTACTTC
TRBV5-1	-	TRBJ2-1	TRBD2	CASSLGLAGSYNEQFF	TGCGCCAGCAGCTTAGGACTAGCGGGCTCCTACAATGAGCAGTTCTTC
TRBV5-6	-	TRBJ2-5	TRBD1	CASSLETGGAGETQYF	TGTGCCAGCAGCTTGGAGACAGGGGGCGCGGGAGAGACCCAGTACTTC
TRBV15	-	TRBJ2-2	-	CATSRDAHRTGELFF	TGTGCCACCAGCAGAGATGCACACCGCACCGGGGAGCTGTTTTTT
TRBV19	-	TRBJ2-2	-	CASSIVGGANTGELFF	TGTGCCAGTAGTATAGTAGGCGGGGCGAACACCGGGGAGCTGTTTTTT
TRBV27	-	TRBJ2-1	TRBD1	CASSGTGPLYNEQFF	TGTGCCAGCAGCGGGACAGGCCCACTCTACAATGAGCAGTTCTTC
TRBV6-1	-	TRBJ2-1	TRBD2	CASSILAGIYNEQFF	TGTGCCAGCTCCATACTAGCGGGGATATACAATGAGCAGTTCTTC
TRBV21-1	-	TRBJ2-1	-	CASSKVPGRGESSSYNEQFF	TGTGCCAGCAGCAAAGTCCCAGGGAGGGGCGAGTCGAGCTCCTACAATGAGCAGTTCTTC
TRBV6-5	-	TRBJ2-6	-	CASSYSTLSGANVLTF	TGTGCCAGCAGTTACTCGACACTCTCTGGGGCCAACGTCCTGACTTTC
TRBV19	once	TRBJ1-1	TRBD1	CASSIQGQNMNTEAFF	TGTGCCAGTAGTATACAGGGACAGAACATGAACACTGAAGCTTTCTTT